This is a list of T cell receptor beta chains from one sample in a study of blood T cell repertoires in COVID-19. Clones were sequenced by immunoSEQ multiplex PCR, and TCRdb holds only the in-frame ones, with some missing. Seen here are about 240,000 clones, roughly 80% observed once, and the top ten hold 9.6%. The sample consisted of peripheral blood. The receptors come from a woman of 80 years or more with acute or convalescent COVID-19. Each CDR3 is given with its conserved first and last residue. The order of the fields is CDR3 protein, V gene.

CDR3aa: CASSKEEGQEYEQYF
v_gene: TRBV21-1

CDR3aa: CASSLGQGGEATGELFF
v_gene: TRBV11-2

CDR3aa: CTSSQERRPQDIQETQYF
v_gene: TRBV1

CDR3aa: CASSKLALNTGELFF
v_gene: TRBV19

CDR3aa: CASSPKPGQPNEKLFF
v_gene: TRBV7-8

CDR3aa: CASSPGTTISETQYF
v_gene: TRBV4-1

CDR3aa: CASSPTGSGYTF
v_gene: TRBV12-3/TRBV12-4

CDR3aa: CASSKGAREQYF
v_gene: TRBV28

CDR3aa: CASGGFLLADTQYF
v_gene: TRBV5-1

CDR3aa: CSGQGFDEQFF
v_gene: TRBV29-1

CDR3aa: CASTADRHYEQYF
v_gene: TRBV5-4

CDR3aa: CASSSDRNQPQHF
v_gene: TRBV18

CDR3aa: CASRDGGEDGYTF
v_gene: TRBV10-2

CDR3aa: CASSQLTGAVGELFF
v_gene: TRBV14

CDR3aa: CASSLGGLAGGPLHEQYF
v_gene: TRBV28

CDR3aa: CASTRQSNQPQHF
v_gene: TRBV12-3/TRBV12-4

CDR3aa: CASRRGTGQGNTEAFF
v_gene: TRBV9

CDR3aa: CATSDPQGGYTEAFF
v_gene: TRBV24-1

CDR3aa: CASSSPKTASYEQYF
v_gene: TRBV7-9

CDR3aa: CASSGTGRSGYTF
v_gene: TRBV2

CDR3aa: CATSRGGYEQYF
v_gene: TRBV6-5

CDR3aa: CASSGDRGWVGELFF
v_gene: TRBV9